The clone carrying this T cell receptor (beta chain) was seen a few times. This record comes from a study of blood T cell repertoires in COVID-19. The study recruited people aged roughly 18 to 95 years across around 23 US areas. V lost 4 bases and J 5 bases, leaving 12 bases between the germline ends. Per germline, CDR1 SQVTM and CDR2 ANQGSEA. The CDR3 is 13 residues long. The assay was immunoSEQ multiplex PCR, and TCRdb's table has in-frame clones only and misses some. The sample yields under 300,000 clones, roughly 88% seen once. This chain connects TRBV29-1 to TRBJ1-5; tentative D call: TRBD1 (6 bases). The source material was PBMCs or T cells enriched from blood (not recorded which). The receptor's source is a woman in her thirties or forties who had been exposed to COVID-19. CDR3: CSVGGTRDQPQHF. The CDR3 DNA follows: TGCAGCGTTGGGGGGACACGGGATCAGCCCCAGCATTTT.